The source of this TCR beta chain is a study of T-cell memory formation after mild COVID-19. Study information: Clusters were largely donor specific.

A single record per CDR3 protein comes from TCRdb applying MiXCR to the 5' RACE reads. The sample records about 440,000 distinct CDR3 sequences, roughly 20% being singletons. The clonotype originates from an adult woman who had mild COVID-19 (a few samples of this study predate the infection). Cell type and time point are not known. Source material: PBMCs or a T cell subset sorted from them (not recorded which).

In nucleotides, the CDR3 is TGTGCCAGCAACCCGATACGGGGACTTACCGGGGAGCTGTTTTTT. This translates into CASNPIRGLTGELFF. V and J are TRBV7-3 and TRBJ2-2, with D tentatively TRBD2 (6 bases). Germline V gene sequence: CDR1 SGHTA, CDR2 FQGTGA. Trimming took off 7 bases at V and 5 bases at J, with 17 bases between the two ends. CDR3 length: 15 residues.